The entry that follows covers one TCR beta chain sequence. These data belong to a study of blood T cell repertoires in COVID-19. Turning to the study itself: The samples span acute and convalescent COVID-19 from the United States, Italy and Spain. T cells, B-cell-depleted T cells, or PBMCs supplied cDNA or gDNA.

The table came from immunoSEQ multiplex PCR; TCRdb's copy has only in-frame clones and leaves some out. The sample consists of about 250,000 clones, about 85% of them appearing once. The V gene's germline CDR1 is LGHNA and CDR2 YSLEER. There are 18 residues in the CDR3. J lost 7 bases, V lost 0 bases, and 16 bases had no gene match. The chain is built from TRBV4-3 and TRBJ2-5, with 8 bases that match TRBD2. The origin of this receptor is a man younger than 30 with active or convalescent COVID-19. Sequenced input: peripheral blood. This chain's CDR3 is CASSQDPSPGGVLGTQYF. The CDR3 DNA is TGCGCCAGCAGCCAAGATCCCTCGCCGGGGGGGGTGTTAGGGACCCAGTACTTC.